This T cell receptor beta chain was obtained from a study of shared clonotypes between healthy human individuals. Study observations and caveats: Clonotypes not shared had lower generation probabilities than those common to all four donors.

CDR3 length: 18 residues. Germline lookup yields CDR1 MGHRA and CDR2 YSYEKL. Trimming removed 4 bases from V and 5 bases from J; junction bases left unmatched: 11. The test was conducted at deep level. Measured with immunoSEQ multiplex PCR; TCRdb has only the in-frame clones, and not every one. The table shows 2 million to 2.5 million clones, with 80% to 95% occurring only once. This clone was recorded once. No antigen is known for it. The sequenced material came from naive CD4+ T cells from PBMCs. The sample's subset: CD45RA+ positively selected. This receptor was obtained from a man between 18 and 35 years old in good health. Some clones in this sample may be carry-over from other donors' samples. The V gene is TRBV4-1, the J gene TRBJ2-7; 16 nucleotides agree with TRBD2. DNA for the CDR3: TGCGCCAGCAGCCCGTACCGGGGACTAGCGGGAGGGTTGGACGAGCAGTACTTC. Translating it yields CASSPYRGLAGGLDEQYF.